These 10 T cell receptor beta chains came from one sample sequenced in a study of T cell changes during pregnancy in multiple sclerosis. Produced via immunoSEQ multiplex PCR; TCRdb's table is partial and in-frame only. The sample holds tens of thousands of clones, 90% seen once. Specimen: peripheral blood, collected in the third trimester of pregnancy. The receptors originated from a female donor in good health, enrolled as a control in a pregnancy study.

V gene TRBV19 combines with J gene TRBJ1-1, with 12 bases identical to TRBD1. V lost 7 bases, J lost 5 bases, and 8 bases stayed unmatched. CDR3 size: 15 residues. Germline V CDR1 and CDR2: LNHDA, SQIVND (reference sequence). CDR3 sequence reads: CASKGTGGGRTEAFF. The CDR3 DNA is TGTGCCAGTAAAGGGACAGGGGGCGGTAGGACTGAAGCTTTCTTT. Full variable domain (remainder filled in from reference TRBV19 and TRBJ1-1): DGGITQSPKYLFRKEGQNVTLSCEQNLNHDAMYWYRQDPGQGLRLIYYSQIVNDFQKGDIAEGYSVSREKKESFPLTVTSAQKNPTAFYLCASKGTGGGRTEAFFGQGTRLTVV.

The sample holds one count of this clone. In nucleotides, the CDR3 is TGTGCCAGCAGCCTGGGGCTAGCGGGAGGGGCGGTAGGGGAGACCCAGTACTTC. It is translated as CASSLGLAGGAVGETQYF. J is TRBJ2-5 and V is TRBV7-2, with 12 positions matching TRBD2. V lost 5 bases, J lost 5 bases, and 15 bases stayed unmatched. The germline V gene encodes CDR1 SGHTA and CDR2 FQGNSA. This CDR3 spans 18 amino acids.

The gene calls are TRBV18 and TRBJ1-2; TRBD1 matches at 11 bases. Germline CDR1 reads KGHSH; CDR2 reads LQKENI. V dropped 4 bases and J dropped 4; count of bases not matched to a gene: 2. The CDR3 length is 14 residues. The CDR3 region has the DNA TGTGCCAGCTCACGGACAGGGGGCAGCTATGGCTACACCTTC. Protein: CASSRTGGSYGYTF.

CDR3 residues: CASSMGQIRGNEQFF. CDR3 nucleotides: TGTGCCAGTAGTATGGGACAGATCAGGGGGAATGAGCAGTTCTTC. V and J are TRBV19 and TRBJ2-1, with 7 bases lining up with TRBD1. J was trimmed by 7 bases and V by 3 bases; bases with no gene match: 9. CDR1 LNHDA and CDR2 SQIVND come from the germline V gene (reference sequence). This CDR3 is built from 15 residues.

This chain connects TRBV12-5 to TRBJ2-7; TRBD2 matches 7 bases. V was clipped by 5 bases and J by 2 bases; unmatched bases: 3. CDR1 and CDR2 (germline): LGHNT, FRNRAP. There are 13 residues in the CDR3. The CDR3 sequence is CASGTGTTYEQYF. In nucleotides, the CDR3 is TGTGCTAGTGGTACGGGGACTACCTACGAGCAGTACTTC.

The rearrangement uses TRBV5-1 and TRBJ2-4; TRBD2 matches at 16 bases. This CDR3 has 18 amino acids. V trimming: 4 bases; J trimming: 9 bases; junction bases outside the gene matches: 13. Germline loops: CDR1 SGHRS, CDR2 YFSETQ. The CDR3 spells CASSPGTSGRAGLAIQYF. CDR3 DNA: TGCGCCAGCAGCCCGGGGACTAGCGGGAGGGCCGGGCTAGCCATTCAGTACTTC.

This chain connects TRBV2 to TRBJ1-5; D may be TRBD1 (6 bases). The germline CDR1 and CDR2 sequences are SNHLY and FYNNEI. The CDR3 covers 15 residues. V shed 5 bases and J shed 1 base, with 12 bases lying between them. The CDR3 nucleotides are TGTGCCAGCAGTAACCTGCAGGGGAGCAATCAGCCCCAGCATTTT. Amino acid sequence: CASSNLQGSNQPQHF.

A single count supports this clone. The chain uses TRBV30 and TRBJ2-3; 9 bases align to TRBD2. Germline CDR1 GTSNPN, CDR2 SVGIG (reference sequence). There are 15 residues in the CDR3. The ends lost 2 bases at V and 2 bases at J; junction bases unmatched: 5. Here the CDR3 DNA reads TGTGCCTGGAGTTTCGGGACTAGCAACACAGATACGCAGTATTTT. This encodes CAWSFGTSNTDTQYF.

A single count supports this clone. The chain recombines TRBV27 with TRBJ2-3; 8 nucleotides line up with TRBD2. CDR1 MNHEY and CDR2 SMNVEV come from the germline V gene (reference sequence). The CDR3 loop spans 14 amino acids. The trim removed 5 bases at V and 6 bases at J, leaving 7 bases unmatched. The CDR3 loop reads CASSPGLGRDTQYF. The DNA of the CDR3 is TGTGCCAGCAGTCCGGGACTAGGCAGGGATACGCAGTATTTT.

The V call is TRBV11-2, the J call TRBJ2-2, with 7 bases identical to TRBD2. V shed 2 bases, J shed 5 bases, and the junction held 11 bases outside the gene matches. Germline V gene lookup returns CDR1 SGHAT and CDR2 FQNNGV. The CDR3 contains 17 residues. The CDR3, as DNA: TGTGCCAGCAGCTTATTGGGACTGCGGGGGAGGACCGGGGAGCTGTTTTTT. This translates into CASSLLGLRGRTGELFF.